Presented here are 10 T cell receptor beta chains from one specimen sequenced in a study of blood T cell repertoires in COVID-19. The table came from immunoSEQ multiplex PCR; TCRdb's copy has only in-frame clones and leaves some out. The top ten clones hold approximately 8.1% of a sample with about 210,000 clones, 84% of them seen once. The sample was peripheral blood. These receptors were taken from a woman aged 50 to 60 with active or convalescent COVID-19.

This clone was seen more than once but under ten times. V gene TRBV28 combines with J gene TRBJ2-7, with 15 bases matching TRBD2. Trimming removed 6 bases from V and 3 bases from J; junction bases left unmatched: 12. Per germline, CDR1 MDHEN and CDR2 SYDVKM. The CDR3 loop spans 18 amino acids. The CDR3 here is CASRETGLAGGSDYEQYV. CDR3 in DNA: TGTGCCAGCAGGGAAACGGGACTAGCGGGGGGTTCTGACTACGAGCAGTACGTC.

The CDR3 sequence is CATSRSIQETQYF. In nucleotides, the CDR3 is TGTGCCACCTCCAGATCCATCCAAGAGACCCAGTACTTC. The chain joins TRBV24-1 to TRBJ2-5; D gene unclear. Germline V gene sequence: CDR1 KGHDR, CDR2 SFDVKD. V lost 9 bases and J 1 base, leaving 11 bases between the germline ends. CDR3 size: 13 residues.

V is TRBV5-1 and J is TRBJ2-3; 7 bases map to TRBD2. From germline, CDR1 is SGHRS and CDR2 YFSETQ. The CDR3 has 15 amino acids. The V segment lost 4 bases and the J segment 2 bases; nucleotides outside the gene matches: 7. CDR3 loop: CASSRKGGITDTQYF. CDR3 bases: TGCGCCAGCAGCCGGAAGGGAGGGATCACAGATACGCAGTATTTT. Using reference TRBV5-1 and TRBJ2-3 for the parts outside the CDR3, the full variable domain is KAGVTQTPRYLIKTRGQQVTLSCSPISGHRSVSWYQQTPGQGLQFLFEYFSETQRNKGNFPGRFSGRQFSNSRSEMNVSTLELGDSALYLCASSRKGGITDTQYFGPGTRLTVL.

The chain couples TRBV30 to TRBJ1-1, with a possible D match to TRBD1 (5 bases). The germline gives CDR1 GTSNPN, CDR2 SVGIG (reference sequence). This CDR3 is built from 12 residues. The V end was cut by 4 bases, the J end by 4 bases, with 10 bases between. The CDR3 DNA sequence: TGTGCCTGGACAGGGTTGGGCACTGAAGCTTTCTTT. This encodes CAWTGLGTEAFF.

The chain is built from TRBV2 and TRBJ2-2; D might be TRBD1 (7 bases). The germline gives CDR1 SNHLY, CDR2 FYNNEI. The CDR3 covers 14 residues. The V end lost 6 bases, the J end lost 4 bases, and 12 bases lay between the germline ends. The CDR3 loop is CASREGAGTGELFF. The DNA for the CDR3 is TGTGCCAGCAGGGAGGGGGCTGGCACCGGGGAGCTGTTTTTT.

In its sample, this clone was seen once. This chain uses TRBV3-1 (or the pseudogene TRBV3-2) with TRBJ2-2; D ambiguous. The CDR3 is made up of 14 amino acids. V was pared by 4 bases and J by 1 base, with 7 bases between. CDR1 and CDR2 from the germline V gene are LGHDT and YNNKEL (reference sequence). The chain's CDR3 is CASSPPRNTGELFF. The CDR3 DNA follows: TGTGCCAGCAGCCCCCCTAGGAACACCGGGGAGCTGTTTTTT.

V is TRBV9 and J is TRBJ2-3, with D possibly matching TRBD2 (5 bases). The CDR3 is made up of 16 amino acids. Germline CDR1 reads SGDLS; CDR2 reads YYNGEE. Trimming took off 0 bases at V and 4 bases at J, with 15 bases between the two ends. The CDR3 sequence: CASSVDRLPNPDTQYF. CDR3 bases: TGTGCCAGCAGCGTAGACCGACTACCTAACCCAGATACGCAGTATTTT. Looking up the rest from reference TRBV9 and TRBJ2-3 gives the full variable domain: DSGVTQTPKHLITATGQRVTLRCSPRSGDLSVYWYQQSLDQGLQFLIQYYNGEERAKGNILERFSAQQFPDLHSELNLSSLELGDSALYFCASSVDRLPNPDTQYFGPGTRLTVL.

The CDR3 region is CASSLGRSSYEQYF. In DNA, the CDR3 is TGTGCCAGCAGCTTAGGGAGGAGCTCCTACGAGCAGTACTTC. The chain is built from TRBV7-9 and TRBJ2-7; the D gene is possibly TRBD2 (5 bases). V lost 1 base and J lost 0, with 7 bases in between. Germline V gives CDR1 SEHNR, CDR2 FQNEAQ (reference sequence). The CDR3 runs 14 residues.

The chain couples TRBV18 to TRBJ2-1; D unresolved. This CDR3 is built from 12 residues. Germline loops: CDR1 KGHSH, CDR2 LQKENI. With 2 bases removed from V and 6 bases from J, the gap between germline ends came to 5 bases. Here the CDR3 reads CASSPGINEQFF. In DNA form, the CDR3 reads TGTGCCAGCTCACCAGGCATCAATGAGCAGTTCTTC.

CDR3 DNA: TGTGCCAGCAGCTTATCGGGGAGCTCCTATAATTCACCCCTCCACTTT. As protein: CASSLSGSSYNSPLHF. V and J are TRBV7-6 and TRBJ1-6; D is unresolved. V was cut by 2 bases and J by 0 bases, with 8 bases left in between. The CDR3 spans 16 residues. Germline CDR1 SGHVS, CDR2 FNYEAQ.